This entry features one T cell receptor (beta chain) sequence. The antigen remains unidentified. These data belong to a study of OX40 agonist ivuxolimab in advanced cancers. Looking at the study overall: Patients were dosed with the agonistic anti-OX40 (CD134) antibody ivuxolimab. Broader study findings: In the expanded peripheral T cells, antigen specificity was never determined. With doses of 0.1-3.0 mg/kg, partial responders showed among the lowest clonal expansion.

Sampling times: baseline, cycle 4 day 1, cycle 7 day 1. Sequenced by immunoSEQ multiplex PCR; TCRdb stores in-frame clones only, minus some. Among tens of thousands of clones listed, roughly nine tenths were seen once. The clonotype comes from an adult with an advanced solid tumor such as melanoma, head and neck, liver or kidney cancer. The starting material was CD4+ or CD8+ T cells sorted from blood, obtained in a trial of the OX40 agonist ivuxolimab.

CDR3 amino acids: CASSQESYNEQFF. The CDR3 DNA reads TGCGCCAGCAGCCAAGAATCCTACAATGAGCAGTTCTTC. The J gene is TRBJ2-1, the V gene TRBV4-3; the D is unclear. Germline values: CDR1 LGHNA, CDR2 YSLEER. Trimming removed 0 bases from V and 1 base from J, with 1 base in between. This CDR3 comprises 13 residues.